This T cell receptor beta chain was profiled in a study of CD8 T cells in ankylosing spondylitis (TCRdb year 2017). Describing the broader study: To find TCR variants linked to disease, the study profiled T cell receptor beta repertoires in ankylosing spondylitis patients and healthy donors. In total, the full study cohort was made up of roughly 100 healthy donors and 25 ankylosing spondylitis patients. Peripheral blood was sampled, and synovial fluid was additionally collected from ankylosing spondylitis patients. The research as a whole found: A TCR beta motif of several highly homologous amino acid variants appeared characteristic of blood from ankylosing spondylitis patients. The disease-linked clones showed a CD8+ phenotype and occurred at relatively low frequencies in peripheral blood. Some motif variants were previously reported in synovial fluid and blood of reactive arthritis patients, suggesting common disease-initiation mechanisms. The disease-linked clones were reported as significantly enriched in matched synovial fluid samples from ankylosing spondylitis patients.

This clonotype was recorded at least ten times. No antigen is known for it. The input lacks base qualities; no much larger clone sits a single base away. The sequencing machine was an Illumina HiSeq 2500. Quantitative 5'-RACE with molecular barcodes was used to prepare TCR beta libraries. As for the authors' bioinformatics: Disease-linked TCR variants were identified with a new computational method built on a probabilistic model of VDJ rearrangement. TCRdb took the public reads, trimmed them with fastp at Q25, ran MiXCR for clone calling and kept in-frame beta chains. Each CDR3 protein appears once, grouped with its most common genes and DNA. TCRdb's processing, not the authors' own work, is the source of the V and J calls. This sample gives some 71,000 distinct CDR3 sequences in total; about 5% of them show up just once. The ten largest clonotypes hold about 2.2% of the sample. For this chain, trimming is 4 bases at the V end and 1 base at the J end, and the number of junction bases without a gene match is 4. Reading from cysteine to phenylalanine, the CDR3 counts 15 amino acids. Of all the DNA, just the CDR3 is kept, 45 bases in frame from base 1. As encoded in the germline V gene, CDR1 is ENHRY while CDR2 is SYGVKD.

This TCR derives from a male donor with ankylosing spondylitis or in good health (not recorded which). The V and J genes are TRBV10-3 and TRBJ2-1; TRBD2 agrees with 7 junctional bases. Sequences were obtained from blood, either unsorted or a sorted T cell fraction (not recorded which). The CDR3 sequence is CAISGGGGSYNEQFF. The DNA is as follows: TGTGCCATCAGTGGGGGCGGGGGATCCTACAATGAGCAGTTCTTC.